This TCR beta chain was captured in a study of early T cells in non-severe SARS-CoV-2 infection listed by TCRdb under 2021. In the study overall: Bulk RNA from unsorted whole blood was used for TCR sequencing, so alpha and beta chains could not be paired.

Library preparation employed 5' RACE. These reads were obtained on a NextSeq 500. To correct for sequencing error and PCR bias, the TCR library protocol tagged individual cDNA molecules with unique molecular identifiers. Both TCR alpha and beta chains were sequenced, and tight co-correlation was observed between alpha and beta sequence abundances in each sample. The source study handled its data this way. Decombinator V4 was used to annotate TCR sequences for V gene, J gene and CDR3. Expanded TCRs were defined as changing significantly between any two time points under a Poisson model with p below 0.0001. TCR abundances were normalised to the total number of TCRs sequenced per sample and expressed as counts per million. MAIT TCRs were defined by TRAV1-2 paired with TRAJ12, TRAJ20 or TRAJ33, and iNKT TCRs by TRAV10 paired with TRAJ18. A search of VDJdb, accessed on 1 November 2021, was run for TCRs annotated to CMV, EBV and SARS-CoV-2, with TCRs annotated for multiple antigens excluded. TCRdb reanalyzed the raw reads on its own, using fastp at Q25 for trimming and MiXCR for clone calling, and kept in-frame beta chains. Identical CDR3 protein sequences are pooled into one entry, listed with their most common genes and DNA. The V and J calls shown here were made by TCRdb, not taken from the authors' results. This sample is represented by tens of thousands of distinct CDR3 sequences; 8% to 10% of them were singletons. 4% to 5.5% of the sample is held by the ten biggest clonotypes.

The full study reports these points: VDJdb matching was skewed toward anti-spike CD8 responses and likely underestimated virus-specific expansions, missing private and CD4 specificities.

This clonotype occurred a few times. The antigen it binds to is not known. It has no much larger one-base neighbor in the sample; base qualities were not kept. Here V drops 3 bases and J drops 6 bases, and the junction holds 8 bases not matched to any gene. The CDR3 spans 15 residues, from the cysteine through the phenylalanine. The entry retains the CDR3 DNA only, 45 bases that are in frame from base 1. This was a case-control study nested in a cohort of healthcare workers in London, UK, who had nasopharyngeal swab PCR tests and blood samples taken every week. Between 23 and 31 March 2020, the week of the UK lockdown, healthcare workers were enrolled and then followed up weekly for as long as 16 weeks.

This clonotype was sampled from an adult who was a healthcare worker with PCR-confirmed SARS-CoV-2 infection or an uninfected control (not recorded which). Rearrangement joined TRBV12-3 or TRBV12-4 to TRBJ2-3; TRBD2 fits 8 bases in the junction. Sequencing was performed on whole blood. The CDR3 protein sequence reads: CASSLRGLVGDTQYF. The nucleotides read TGTGCCAGCAGTTTGAGGGGACTAGTAGGGGATACGCAGTATTTT.